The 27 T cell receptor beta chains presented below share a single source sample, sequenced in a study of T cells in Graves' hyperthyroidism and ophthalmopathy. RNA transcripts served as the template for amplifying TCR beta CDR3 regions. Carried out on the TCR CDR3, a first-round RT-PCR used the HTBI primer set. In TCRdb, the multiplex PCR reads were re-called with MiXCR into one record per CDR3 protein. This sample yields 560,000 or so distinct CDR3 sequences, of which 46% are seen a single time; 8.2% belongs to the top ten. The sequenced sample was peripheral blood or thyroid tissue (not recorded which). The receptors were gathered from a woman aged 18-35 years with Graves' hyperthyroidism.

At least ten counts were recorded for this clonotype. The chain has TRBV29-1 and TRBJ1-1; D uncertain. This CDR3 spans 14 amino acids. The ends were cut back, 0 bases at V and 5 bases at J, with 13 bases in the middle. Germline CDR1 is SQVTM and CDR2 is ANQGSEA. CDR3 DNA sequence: TGCAGCGTTGAAGATCAATTCCGGGAAACTGAAGCTTTCTTT. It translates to CSVEDQFRETEAFF. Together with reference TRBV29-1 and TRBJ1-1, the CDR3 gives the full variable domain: SAVISQKPSRDICQRGTSLTIQCQVDSQVTMMFWYRQQPGQSLTLIATANQGSEATYESGFVIDKFPISRPNLTFSTLTVSNMSPEDSSIYLCSVEDQFRETEAFFGQGTRLTVV.

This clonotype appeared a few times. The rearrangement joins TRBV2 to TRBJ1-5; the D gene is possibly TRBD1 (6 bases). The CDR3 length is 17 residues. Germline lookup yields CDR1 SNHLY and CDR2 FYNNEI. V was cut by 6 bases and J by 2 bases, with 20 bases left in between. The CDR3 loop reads CASSETYREGGNQPQHF. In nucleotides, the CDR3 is TGTGCCAGCAGCGAAACCTACAGGGAAGGGGGCAATCAGCCCCAGCATTTT. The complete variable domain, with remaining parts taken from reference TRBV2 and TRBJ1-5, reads EPEVTQTPSHQVTQMGQEVILRCVPISNHLYFYWYRQILGQKVEFLVSFYNNEISEKSEIFDDQFSVERPDGSNFTLKIRSTKLEDSAMYFCASSETYREGGNQPQHFGDGTRLSIL.

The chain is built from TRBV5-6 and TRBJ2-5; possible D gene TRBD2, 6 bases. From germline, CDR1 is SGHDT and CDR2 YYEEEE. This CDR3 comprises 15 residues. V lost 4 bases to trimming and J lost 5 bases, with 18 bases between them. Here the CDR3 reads CASSPLLGGMETQYF. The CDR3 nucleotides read TGTGCCAGCAGCCCTCTTCTGGGGGGTATGGAGACCCAGTACTTC. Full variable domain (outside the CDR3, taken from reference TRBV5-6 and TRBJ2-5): DAGVTQSPTHLIKTRGQQVTLRCSPKSGHDTVSWYQQALGQGPQFIFQYYEEEERQRGNFPDRFSGHQFPNYSSELNVNALLLGDSALYLCASSPLLGGMETQYFGPGTRLLVL.

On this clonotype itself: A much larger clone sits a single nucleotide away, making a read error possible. The CDR3 reads CASSIEGHHAGANVLTF. The CDR3 coding sequence is TGTGCCAGTAGTATAGAGGGACACCACGCTGGGGCCAACGTCCTGACTTTC. V and J are TRBV19 and TRBJ2-6, with D perhaps TRBD1 (6 bases). Germline V lookup: CDR1 LNHDA, CDR2 SQIVND (reference sequence). This CDR3 contains 17 residues. The V end was cut by 0 bases, the J end by 2 bases, with 11 bases between.

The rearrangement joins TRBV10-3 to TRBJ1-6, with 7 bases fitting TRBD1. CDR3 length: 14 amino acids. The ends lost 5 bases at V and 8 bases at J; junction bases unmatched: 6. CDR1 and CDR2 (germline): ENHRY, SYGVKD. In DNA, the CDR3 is TGTGCCATCAGTTTAGACAGGGCTGATTCACCCCTCCACTTT. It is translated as CAISLDRADSPLHF.

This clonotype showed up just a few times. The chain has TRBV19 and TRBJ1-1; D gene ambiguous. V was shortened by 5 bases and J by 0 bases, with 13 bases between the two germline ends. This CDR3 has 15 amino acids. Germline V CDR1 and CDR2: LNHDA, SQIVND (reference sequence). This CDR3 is CASSLSRRMNTEAFF. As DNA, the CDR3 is TGTGCCAGTAGTCTATCACGGAGAATGAACACTGAAGCTTTCTTT. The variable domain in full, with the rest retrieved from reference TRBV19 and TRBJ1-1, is DGGITQSPKYLFRKEGQNVTLSCEQNLNHDAMYWYRQDPGQGLRLIYYSQIVNDFQKGDIAEGYSVSREKKESFPLTVTSAQKNPTAFYLCASSLSRRMNTEAFFGQGTRLTVV.

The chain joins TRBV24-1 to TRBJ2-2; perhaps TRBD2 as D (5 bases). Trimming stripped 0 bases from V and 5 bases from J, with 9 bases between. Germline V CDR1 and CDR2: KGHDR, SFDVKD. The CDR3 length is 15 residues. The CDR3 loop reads CATSDLGRNTGELFF. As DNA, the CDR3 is TGTGCCACCAGTGATTTGGGGAGAAATACCGGGGAGCTGTTTTTT.

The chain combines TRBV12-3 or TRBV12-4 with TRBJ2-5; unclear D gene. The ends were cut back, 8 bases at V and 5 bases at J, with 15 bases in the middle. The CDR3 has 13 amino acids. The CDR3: CASLEWAEETQYF. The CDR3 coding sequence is TGTGCCAGCCTCGAGTGGGCAGAGGAGACCCAGTACTTC.

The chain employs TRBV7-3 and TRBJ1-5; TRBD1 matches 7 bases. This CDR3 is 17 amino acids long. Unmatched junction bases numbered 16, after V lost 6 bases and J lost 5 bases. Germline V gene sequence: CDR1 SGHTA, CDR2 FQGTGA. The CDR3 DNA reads TGTGCCAGCAGTCCTCGGGGCAGGGGGGAGAGGGATCAGCCCCAGCATTTT. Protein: CASSPRGRGERDQPQHF.

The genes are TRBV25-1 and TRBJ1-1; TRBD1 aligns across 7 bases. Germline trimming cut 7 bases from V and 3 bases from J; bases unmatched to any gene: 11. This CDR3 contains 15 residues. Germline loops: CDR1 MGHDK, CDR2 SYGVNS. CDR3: CASMSRTGTHTEAFF. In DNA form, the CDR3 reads TGTGCCAGCATGAGTCGGACAGGCACTCACACTGAAGCTTTCTTT. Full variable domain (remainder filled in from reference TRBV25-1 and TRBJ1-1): EADIYQTPRYLVIGTGKKITLECSQTMGHDKMYWYQQDPGMELHLIHYSYGVNSTEKGDLSSESTVSRIRTEHFPLTLESARPSHTSQYLCASMSRTGTHTEAFFGQGTRLTVV.

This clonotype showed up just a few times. Written as DNA, the CDR3 is TGTGCCAGCAGTGAAGGCAGGGAGGTATCTAACTATGGCTACACCTTC. It encodes CASSEGREVSNYGYTF. The chain carries TRBV25-1 and TRBJ1-2; maybe TRBD1 (5 bases). Germline values: CDR1 MGHDK, CDR2 SYGVNS. V lost 2 bases and J 0 bases, leaving 13 bases between the germline ends. The CDR3 extends over 16 amino acids.

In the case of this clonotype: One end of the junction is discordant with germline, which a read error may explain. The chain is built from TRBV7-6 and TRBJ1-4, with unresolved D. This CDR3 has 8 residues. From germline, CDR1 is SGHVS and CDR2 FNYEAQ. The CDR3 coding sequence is TGTGCCAGCAGCTTAGACGCCTTT. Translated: CASSLDAF. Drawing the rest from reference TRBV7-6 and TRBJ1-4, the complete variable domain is GAGVSQSPRYKVTKRGQDVALRCDPISGHVSLYWYRQALGQGPEFLTYFNYEAQQDKSGLPNDRFSAERPEGSISTLTIQRTEQRDSAMYRCASSLDAFGSGTQLSVL.

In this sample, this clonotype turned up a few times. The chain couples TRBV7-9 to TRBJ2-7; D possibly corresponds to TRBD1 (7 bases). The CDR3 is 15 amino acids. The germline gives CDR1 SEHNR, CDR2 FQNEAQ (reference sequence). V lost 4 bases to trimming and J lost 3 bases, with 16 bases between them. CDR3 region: CASSSGGGGNYEQYF. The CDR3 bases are TGTGCCAGCAGCTCCGGAGGGGGCGGTAACTACGAGCAGTACTTC.

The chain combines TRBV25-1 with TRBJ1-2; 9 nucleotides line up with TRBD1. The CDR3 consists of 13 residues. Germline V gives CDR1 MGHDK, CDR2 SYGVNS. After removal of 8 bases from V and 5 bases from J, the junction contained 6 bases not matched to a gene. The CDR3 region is CASVSTGGYGYTF. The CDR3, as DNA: TGTGCCAGCGTATCGACAGGGGGATATGGCTACACCTTC.

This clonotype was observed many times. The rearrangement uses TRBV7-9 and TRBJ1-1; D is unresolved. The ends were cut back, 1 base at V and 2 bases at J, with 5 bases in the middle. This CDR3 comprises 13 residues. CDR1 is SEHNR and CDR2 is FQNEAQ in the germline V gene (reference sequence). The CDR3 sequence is CASSLESNTEAFF. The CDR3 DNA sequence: TGTGCCAGCAGCTTAGAGTCTAACACTGAAGCTTTCTTT.

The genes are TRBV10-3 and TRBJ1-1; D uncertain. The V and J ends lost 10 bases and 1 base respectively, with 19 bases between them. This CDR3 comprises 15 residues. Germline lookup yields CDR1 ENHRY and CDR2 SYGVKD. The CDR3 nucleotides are TGTGCCAGCAGCGCCGAATTGGACGGGAACACTGAAGCTTTCTTT. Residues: CASSAELDGNTEAFF.

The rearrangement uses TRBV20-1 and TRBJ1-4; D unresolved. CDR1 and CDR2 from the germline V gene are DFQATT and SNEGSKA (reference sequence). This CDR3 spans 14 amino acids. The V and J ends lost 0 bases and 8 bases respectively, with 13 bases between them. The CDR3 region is CSAREPRREEKLFF. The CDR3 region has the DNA TGCAGTGCTAGAGAACCCCGACGGGAAGAAAAACTGTTTTTT.

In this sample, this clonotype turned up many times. This chain's CDR3 is CASSHVRTAKRETQYF. The CDR3 nucleotides are TGTGCCAGCAGCCACGTCCGGACAGCCAAACGAGAGACCCAGTACTTC. The J gene is TRBJ2-5, the V gene TRBV7-9; a possible D gene is TRBD1 (6 bases). V dropped 5 bases and J dropped 4 bases, with 20 bases sitting between them. CDR1 and CDR2 from the germline V gene are SEHNR and FQNEAQ (reference sequence). The CDR3 spans 16 residues.

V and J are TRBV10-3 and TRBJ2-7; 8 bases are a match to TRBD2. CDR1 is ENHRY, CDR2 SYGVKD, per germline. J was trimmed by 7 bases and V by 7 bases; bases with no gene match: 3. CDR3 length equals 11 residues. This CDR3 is CAITPGGEQYF. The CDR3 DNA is TGTGCCATCACTCCGGGAGGGGAGCAGTACTTC.

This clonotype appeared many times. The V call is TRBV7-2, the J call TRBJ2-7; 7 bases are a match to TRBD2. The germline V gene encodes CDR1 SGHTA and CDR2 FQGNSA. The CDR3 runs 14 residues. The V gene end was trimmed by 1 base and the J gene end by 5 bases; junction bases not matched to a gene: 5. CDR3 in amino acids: CASSLETGGHEQYF. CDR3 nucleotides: TGTGCCAGCAGCTTAGAGACGGGAGGTCACGAGCAGTACTTC.

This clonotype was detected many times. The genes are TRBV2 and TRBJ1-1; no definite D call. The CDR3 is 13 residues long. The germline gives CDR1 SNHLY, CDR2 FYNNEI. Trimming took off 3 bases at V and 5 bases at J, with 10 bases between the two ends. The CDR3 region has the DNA TGTGCCAGCAGTGACAGGAGAGAAACTGAAGCTTTCTTT. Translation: CASSDRRETEAFF.

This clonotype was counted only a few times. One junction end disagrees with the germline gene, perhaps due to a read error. The CDR3 sequence: CSVDWLNTGELFF. The CDR3 nucleotides are TGCAGCGTTGATTGGTTAAACACCGGGGAGCTATTTTTT. The rearrangement uses TRBV29-1 and TRBJ2-2, with TRBD2 as a possible D gene (5 bases). Germline V gene lookup returns CDR1 SQVTM and CDR2 ANQGSEA. This CDR3 is 13 amino acids long.

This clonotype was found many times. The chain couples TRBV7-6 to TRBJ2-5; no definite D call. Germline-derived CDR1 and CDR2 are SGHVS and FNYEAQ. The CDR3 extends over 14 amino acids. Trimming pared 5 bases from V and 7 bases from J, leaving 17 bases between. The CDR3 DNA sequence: TGTGCCAGCAGCCCACGACTCGGACCAGGGACCCAGTACTTC. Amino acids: CASSPRLGPGTQYF.

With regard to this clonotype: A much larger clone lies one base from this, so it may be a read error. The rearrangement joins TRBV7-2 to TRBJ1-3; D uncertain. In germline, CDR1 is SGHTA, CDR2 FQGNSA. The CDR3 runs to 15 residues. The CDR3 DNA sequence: TGTGCCGGCAGCTTAGGGCAGGCGGGCGGAAACACCATATATTTT. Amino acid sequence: CAGSLGQAGGNTIYF.

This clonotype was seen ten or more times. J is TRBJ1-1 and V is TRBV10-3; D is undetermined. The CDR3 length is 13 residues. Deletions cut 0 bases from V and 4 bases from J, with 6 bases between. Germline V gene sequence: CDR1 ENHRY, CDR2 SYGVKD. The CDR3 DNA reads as TGTGCCATCAGTGAGTCTCGAGCCACTGAAGCTTTCTTT. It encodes CAISESRATEAFF.

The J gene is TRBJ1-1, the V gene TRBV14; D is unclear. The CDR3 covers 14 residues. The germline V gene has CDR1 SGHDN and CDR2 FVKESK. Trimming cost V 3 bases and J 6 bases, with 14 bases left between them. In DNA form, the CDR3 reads TGTGCCAGCAGCCAGGCAGACAAGAGCGCTGAAGCTTTCTTT. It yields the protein CASSQADKSAEAFF. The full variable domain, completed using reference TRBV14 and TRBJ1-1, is EAGVTQFPSHSVIEKGQTVTLRCDPISGHDNLYWYRRVMGKEIKFLLHFVKESKQDESGMPNNRFLAERTGGTYSTLKVQPAELEDSGVYFCASSQADKSAEAFFGQGTRLTVV.

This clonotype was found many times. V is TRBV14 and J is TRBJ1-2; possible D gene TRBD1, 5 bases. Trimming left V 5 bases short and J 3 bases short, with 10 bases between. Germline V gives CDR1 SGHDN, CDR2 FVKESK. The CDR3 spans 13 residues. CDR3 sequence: CASSEGRHYGYTF. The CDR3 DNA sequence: TGTGCCAGCAGCGAGGGACGTCACTATGGCTACACCTTC. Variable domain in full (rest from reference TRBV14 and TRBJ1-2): EAGVTQFPSHSVIEKGQTVTLRCDPISGHDNLYWYRRVMGKEIKFLLHFVKESKQDESGMPNNRFLAERTGGTYSTLKVQPAELEDSGVYFCASSEGRHYGYTFGSGTRLTVV.